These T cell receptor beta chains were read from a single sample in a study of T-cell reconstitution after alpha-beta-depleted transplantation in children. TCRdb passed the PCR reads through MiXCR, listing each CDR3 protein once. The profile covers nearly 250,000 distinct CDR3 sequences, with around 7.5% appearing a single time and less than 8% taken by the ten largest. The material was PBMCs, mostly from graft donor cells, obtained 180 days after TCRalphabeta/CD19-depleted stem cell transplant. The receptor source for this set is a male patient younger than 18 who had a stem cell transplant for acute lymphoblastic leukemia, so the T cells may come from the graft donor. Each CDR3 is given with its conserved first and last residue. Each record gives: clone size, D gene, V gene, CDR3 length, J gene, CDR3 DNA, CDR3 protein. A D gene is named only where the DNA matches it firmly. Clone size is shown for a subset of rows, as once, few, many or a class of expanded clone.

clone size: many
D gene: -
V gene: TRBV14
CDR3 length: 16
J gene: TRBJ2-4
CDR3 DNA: TGTGCCAGCAGCCAAGATCGGCCTCTAGCCAAAAACATTCAGTACTTC
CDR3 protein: CASSQDRPLAKNIQYF

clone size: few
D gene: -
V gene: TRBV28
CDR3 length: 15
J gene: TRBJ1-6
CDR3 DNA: TGTGCCAGCAGTTTAGGCACAAACTATAATTCACCCCTCCACTTT
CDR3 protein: CASSLGTNYNSPLHF

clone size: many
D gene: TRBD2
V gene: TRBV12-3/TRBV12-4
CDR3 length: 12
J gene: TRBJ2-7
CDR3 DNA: TGTGCCAGCCGCGGGAGCGCCCACGAGCAGTACTTC
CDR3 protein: CASRGSAHEQYF

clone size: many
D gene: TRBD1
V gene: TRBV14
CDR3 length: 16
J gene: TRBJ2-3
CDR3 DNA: TGTGCCAGCAGCCAAGTTGGGACAGGGTTCCCAGATACGCAGTATTTT
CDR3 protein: CASSQVGTGFPDTQYF

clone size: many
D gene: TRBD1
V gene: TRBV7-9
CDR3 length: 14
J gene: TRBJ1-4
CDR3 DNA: TGTGCCAGCAGCGTCGGACAGGGCCGGGAAAAACTGTTTTTT
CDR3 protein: CASSVGQGREKLFF

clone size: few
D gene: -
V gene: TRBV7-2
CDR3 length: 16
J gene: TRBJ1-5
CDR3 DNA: TGTGCCAGCAGCCGTCCGAGCATAAAGGGCAATCAGCCCCAGCATTTT
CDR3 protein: CASSRPSIKGNQPQHF

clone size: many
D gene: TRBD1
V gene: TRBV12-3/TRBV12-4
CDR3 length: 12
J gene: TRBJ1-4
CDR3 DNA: TGTGCCAGCACCCAGGGGGGTCAAAAACTGTTTTTT
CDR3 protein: CASTQGGQKLFF

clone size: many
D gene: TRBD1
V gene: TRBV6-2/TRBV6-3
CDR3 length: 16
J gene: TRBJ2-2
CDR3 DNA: TGTGCCAGCAGTTACCGGACAGGGGGTGACACCGGGGAGCTGTTTTTT
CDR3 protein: CASSYRTGGDTGELFF

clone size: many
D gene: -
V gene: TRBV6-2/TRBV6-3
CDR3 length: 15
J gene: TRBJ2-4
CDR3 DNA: TGTGCCAGCAGTCTAACCGGGACAGCCAAAAACATTCAGTACTTC
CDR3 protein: CASSLTGTAKNIQYF

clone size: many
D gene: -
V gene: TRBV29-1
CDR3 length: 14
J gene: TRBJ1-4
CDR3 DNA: TGCAGCGTCACCAGGACAGACCTGAATGAAAAACTGTTTTTT
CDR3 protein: CSVTRTDLNEKLFF

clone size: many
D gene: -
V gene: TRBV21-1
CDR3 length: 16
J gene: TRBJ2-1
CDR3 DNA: TGTGCCAGCAGCGAGGGGGAGACAGCCCCTTACAATGAGCAGTTCTTC
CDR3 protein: CASSEGETAPYNEQFF

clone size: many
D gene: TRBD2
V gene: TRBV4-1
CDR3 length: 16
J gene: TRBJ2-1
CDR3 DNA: TGCGCCAGCAGCCAACAAGCGGGGGGGCTTCCCAATGAGCAGTTCTTC
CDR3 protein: CASSQQAGGLPNEQFF

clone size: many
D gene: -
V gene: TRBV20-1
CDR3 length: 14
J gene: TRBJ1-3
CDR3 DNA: TGCAGTGCTAGCTCCAGGGAGTCTGGAAACACCATATATTTT
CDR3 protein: CSASSRESGNTIYF

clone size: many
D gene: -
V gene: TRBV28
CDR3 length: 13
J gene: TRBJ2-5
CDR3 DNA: TGTGCCAGCAGCTCCCGACTCCAAGAGACCCAGTACTTC
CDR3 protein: CASSSRLQETQYF

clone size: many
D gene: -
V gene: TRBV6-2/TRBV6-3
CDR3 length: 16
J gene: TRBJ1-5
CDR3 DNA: TGTGCCAGCAGTCACGATGGGGGCCTTGCCAATCAGCCCCAGCATTTT
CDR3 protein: CASSHDGGLANQPQHF

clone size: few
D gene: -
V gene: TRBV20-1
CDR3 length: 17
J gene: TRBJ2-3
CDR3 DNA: TGCAGTGCTAGGCCACCCCCCCACGGGGGCCGCACAGATACGCAGTATTTT
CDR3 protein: CSARPPPHGGRTDTQYF

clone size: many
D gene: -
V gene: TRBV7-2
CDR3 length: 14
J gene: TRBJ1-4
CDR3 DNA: TGTGCCAGCAGCCGCGTAGGGCAGAGGGAAAAACTGTTTTTT
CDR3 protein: CASSRVGQREKLFF

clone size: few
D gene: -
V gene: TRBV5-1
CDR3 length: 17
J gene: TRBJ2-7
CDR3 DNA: TGCGCCAGCAGCTTCCGGCAGGGAGAAGGTTTAAGCGACGAGCAGTACTTC
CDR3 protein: CASSFRQGEGLSDEQYF

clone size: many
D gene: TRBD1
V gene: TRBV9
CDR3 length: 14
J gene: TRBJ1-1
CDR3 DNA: TGTGCCAGCAGCGCTAACAGGGGTTTCACTGAAGCTTTCTTT
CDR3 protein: CASSANRGFTEAFF

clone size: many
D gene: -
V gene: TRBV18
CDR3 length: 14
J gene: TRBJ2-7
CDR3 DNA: TGTGCCAGCTCACCAGCGACTAGTTCCTACGAGCAGTACTTC
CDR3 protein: CASSPATSSYEQYF

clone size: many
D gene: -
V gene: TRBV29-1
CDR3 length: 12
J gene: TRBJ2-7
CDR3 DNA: TGCAGCGTTGGTGGACACTTCTACGAGCAGTACTTC
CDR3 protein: CSVGGHFYEQYF

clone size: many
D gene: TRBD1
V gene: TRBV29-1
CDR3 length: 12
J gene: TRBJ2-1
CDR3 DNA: TGCAGCGTTGAACCGACAGGGAATGAGCAGTTCTTC
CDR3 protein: CSVEPTGNEQFF

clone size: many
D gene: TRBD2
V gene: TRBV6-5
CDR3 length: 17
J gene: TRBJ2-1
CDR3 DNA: TGTGCCAGCAGTTACGGGATAGCGGGGGACCCCTACAATGAGCAGTTCTTC
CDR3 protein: CASSYGIAGDPYNEQFF

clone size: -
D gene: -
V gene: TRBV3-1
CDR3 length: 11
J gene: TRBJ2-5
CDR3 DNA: TGTGCCAGTGGTACAGGGGAGACCCAGTACTTC
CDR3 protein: CASGTGETQYF

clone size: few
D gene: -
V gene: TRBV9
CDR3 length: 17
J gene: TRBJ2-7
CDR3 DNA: TGTGCCAGCAGCGTAGCCGGGGGTGTAGGGCCACCCTACGAGCAGTACTTC
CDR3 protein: CASSVAGGVGPPYEQYF

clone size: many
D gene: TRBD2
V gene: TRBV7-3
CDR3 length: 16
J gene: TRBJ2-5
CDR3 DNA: TGTGCCAGCAGCTCCTCTTCGGGGGGTGATCAAGAGACCCAGTACTTC
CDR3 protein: CASSSSSGGDQETQYF

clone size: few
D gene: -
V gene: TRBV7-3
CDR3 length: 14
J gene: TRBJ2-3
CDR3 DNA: TGTGCCAGCAGCACCAACAGGGTCACAGATACGCAGTATTTT
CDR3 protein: CASSTNRVTDTQYF

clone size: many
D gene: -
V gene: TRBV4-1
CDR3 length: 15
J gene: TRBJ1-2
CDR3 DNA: TGCGCCAGCAGCCAGCCGGGAGGGCCCCTCTATGGCTACACCTTC
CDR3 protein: CASSQPGGPLYGYTF

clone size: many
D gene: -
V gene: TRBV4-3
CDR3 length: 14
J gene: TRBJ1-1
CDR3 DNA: TGCGCCAGCAGCCAAGAACAGAGAAACACTGAAGCTTTCTTT
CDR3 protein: CASSQEQRNTEAFF

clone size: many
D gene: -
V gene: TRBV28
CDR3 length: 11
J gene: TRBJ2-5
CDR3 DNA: TGTGCCAGCAGTTTAAAAGGGGCCCAGTACTTC
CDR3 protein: CASSLKGAQYF

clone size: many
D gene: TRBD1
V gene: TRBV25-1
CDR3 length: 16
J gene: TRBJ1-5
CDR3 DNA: TGTGCCAGCAGTGATATTAGGACAGGGGCGAATCAGCCCCAGCATTTT
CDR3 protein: CASSDIRTGANQPQHF

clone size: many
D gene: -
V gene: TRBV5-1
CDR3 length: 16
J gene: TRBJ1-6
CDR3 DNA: TGCGCCAGCAGCTTGGATCTAGTACGGGGGAACTCACCCCTCCACTTT
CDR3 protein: CASSLDLVRGNSPLHF

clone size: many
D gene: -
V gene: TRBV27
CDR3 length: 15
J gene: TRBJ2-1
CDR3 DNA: TGTGCCAGCAACCCTCAGGGGAGCTCCTACAATGAGCAGTTCTTC
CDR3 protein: CASNPQGSSYNEQFF

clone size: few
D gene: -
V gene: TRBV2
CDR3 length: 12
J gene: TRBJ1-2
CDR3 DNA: TGTGCCAGCAGTGATCAGGGCTATGGCTACACCTTC
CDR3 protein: CASSDQGYGYTF

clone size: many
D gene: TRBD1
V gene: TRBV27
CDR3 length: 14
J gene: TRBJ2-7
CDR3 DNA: TGTGCCAGCAGTTTCCGGGGACAGAGTTATGAGCAGTACTTC
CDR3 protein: CASSFRGQSYEQYF

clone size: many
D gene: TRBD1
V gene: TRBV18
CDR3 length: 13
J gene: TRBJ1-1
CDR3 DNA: TGTGCCAGCTCACCACCGGGACAGGAGGGAGCTTTCTTT
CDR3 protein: CASSPPGQEGAFF

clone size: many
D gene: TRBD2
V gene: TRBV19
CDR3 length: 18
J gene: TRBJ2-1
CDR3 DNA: TGTGCCAGTAGGGGGCAGGGGGAGAGGACTAGCGGCTACAATGAGCAGTTCTTC
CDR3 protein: CASRGQGERTSGYNEQFF

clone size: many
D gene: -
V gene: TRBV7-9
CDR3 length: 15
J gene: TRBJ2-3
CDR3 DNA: TGTGCCAGCAGTGACCGGGGGGCCCGCACAGATACGCAGTATTTT
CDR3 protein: CASSDRGARTDTQYF

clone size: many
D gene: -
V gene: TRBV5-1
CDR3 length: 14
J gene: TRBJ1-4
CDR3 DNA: TGCGCCAGCAGCACCGGGGGGTCTAATGAAAAACTGTTTTTT
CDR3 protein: CASSTGGSNEKLFF

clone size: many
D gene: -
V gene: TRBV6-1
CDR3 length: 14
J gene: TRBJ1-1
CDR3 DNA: TGTGCCAGCAGTGCTCTCAGGGGGAACACTGAAGCTTTCTTT
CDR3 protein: CASSALRGNTEAFF

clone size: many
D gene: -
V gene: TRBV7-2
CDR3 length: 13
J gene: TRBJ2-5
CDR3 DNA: TGTGCCAGCAGTAAAGGAGAGGGAGAGACCCAGTACTTC
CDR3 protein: CASSKGEGETQYF

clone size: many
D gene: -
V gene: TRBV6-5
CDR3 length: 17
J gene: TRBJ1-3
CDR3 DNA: TGTGCCAGCAGCCGAACTACGCCGCGCTCCTCTGGAAACACCATATATTTT
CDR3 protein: CASSRTTPRSSGNTIYF

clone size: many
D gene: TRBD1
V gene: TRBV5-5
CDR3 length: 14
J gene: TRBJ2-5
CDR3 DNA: TGTGCCAGCACCTTACAGGGGTCCCGAGAGACCCAGTACTTC
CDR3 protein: CASTLQGSRETQYF

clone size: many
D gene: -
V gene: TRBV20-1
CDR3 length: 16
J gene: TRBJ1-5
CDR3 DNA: TGCAGTGCTAGAGATCGACAGCAAAATAGCAATCAGCCCCAGCATTTT
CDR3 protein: CSARDRQQNSNQPQHF

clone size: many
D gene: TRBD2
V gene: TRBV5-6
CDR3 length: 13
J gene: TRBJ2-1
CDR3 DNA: TGTGCCAGCAGCGGTAGCGGGTCCAATGAGCAGTTCTTC
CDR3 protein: CASSGSGSNEQFF

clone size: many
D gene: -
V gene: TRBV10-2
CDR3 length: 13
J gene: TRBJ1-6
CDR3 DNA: TGCGCCAGCAGGGTTAACAGGGATTCACCCCTCCACTTT
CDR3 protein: CASRVNRDSPLHF

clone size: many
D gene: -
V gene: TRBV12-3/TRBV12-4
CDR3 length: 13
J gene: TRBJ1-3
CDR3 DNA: TGTGCCAGCAGCCCCAGGCCCGGAAACACCATATATTTT
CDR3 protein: CASSPRPGNTIYF

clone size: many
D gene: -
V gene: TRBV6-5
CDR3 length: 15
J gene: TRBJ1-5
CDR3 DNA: TGTGCCAGCAGTTACTCGAACCAGGGAGGACAGCCCCAGCATTTT
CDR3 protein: CASSYSNQGGQPQHF

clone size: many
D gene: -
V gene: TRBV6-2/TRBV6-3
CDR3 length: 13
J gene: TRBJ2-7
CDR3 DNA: TGTGCCAGCAGTCCTACATACGTCTCCGAGCAGTACTTC
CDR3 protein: CASSPTYVSEQYF

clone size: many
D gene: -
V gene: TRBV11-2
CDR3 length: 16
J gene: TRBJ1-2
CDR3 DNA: TGTGCCAGCAGCGTCCATGGGACGGATCCTAACTATGGCTACACCTTC
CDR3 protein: CASSVHGTDPNYGYTF

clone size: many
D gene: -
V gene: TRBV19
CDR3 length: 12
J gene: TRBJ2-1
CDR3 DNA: TGTGCCAGTAGTAGTCTAGCACAAGAGCAGTTCTTC
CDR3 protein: CASSSLAQEQFF

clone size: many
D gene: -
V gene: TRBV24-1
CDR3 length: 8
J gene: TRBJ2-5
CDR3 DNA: TGTGCCACCCCTTCCCAGTACTTC
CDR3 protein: CATPSQYF

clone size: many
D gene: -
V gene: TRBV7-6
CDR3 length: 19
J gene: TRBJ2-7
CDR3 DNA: TGTGCCAGCAGCTTAGGGCCCTACCCTAGAACCCTTCTCTCCTACGAGCAGTACTTC
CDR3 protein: CASSLGPYPRTLLSYEQYF